This T cell receptor (beta chain) derives from a study of T cells in Graves' hyperthyroidism and ophthalmopathy. Broader study findings: Separating ophthalmopathy from stable hyperthyroidism was achieved by a 13 V-J model.

TCR beta CDR3 sequences were amplified from RNA transcripts. First-round RT-PCR targeting the TCR CDR3 was performed with the HTBI primer set. MiXCR, applied by TCRdb to the multiplex PCR reads, yields one record per CDR3 protein. The sample shows around 600,000 distinct CDR3 sequences, roughly 15% of them seen only once. V shed 6 bases, J shed 0 bases, and the junction held 2 bases outside the gene matches. Germline V CDR1 and CDR2: MDHEN, SYDVKM. The CDR3 consists of 15 residues. A single count supports this clonotype. Its antigen is undetermined. The sample comprised blood. The clonotype originates from a woman between 50 and 59 years old with Graves' ophthalmopathy. The rearrangement uses TRBV28 and TRBJ2-7, with 13 bases lining up with TRBD2. CDR3 residues: CASRTSGRNSYEQYF. The CDR3 DNA reads as TGTGCCAGCAGGACTAGCGGGAGGAACTCCTACGAGCAGTACTTC. Looking up the rest from reference TRBV28 and TRBJ2-7 gives the full variable domain: DVKVTQSSRYLVKRTGEKVFLECVQDMDHENMFWYRQDPGLGLRLIYFSYDVKMKEKGDIPEGYSVSREKKERFSLILESASTNQTSMYLCASRTSGRNSYEQYFGPGTRLTVT.